Following are 9 T cell receptor beta chains from one sample sequenced in a study of blood T cell repertoires in COVID-19. TCRdb's table, derived via immunoSEQ multiplex PCR, lists solely in-frame clones and lacks some. The sample includes some 200,000 clones, approximately 81% of them seen just once. Sequencing was performed on peripheral blood. The source of these receptors is a woman in her sixties or seventies who had recovered from COVID-19.

This clone was observed a single time. The chain carries TRBV19 and TRBJ2-7; TRBD1 matches 7 bases. Trimming took 8 bases from V and 6 from J; bases not matched to a gene: 10. The CDR3 runs 13 residues. The germline gives CDR1 LNHDA, CDR2 SQIVND (reference sequence). In DNA, the CDR3 is TGTGCCAGTTCTGAGACAGGGCTGGGCGAGCAGTACTTC. Its translation: CASSETGLGEQYF.

The V and J genes are TRBV4-1 and TRBJ2-1; D is unclear. Germline values: CDR1 MGHRA, CDR2 YSYEKL. The CDR3 covers 16 residues. The V end was cut by 0 bases, the J end by 5 bases, with 14 bases between. The CDR3 DNA reads as TGCGCCAGCAGCCAAGATAGCATCAACTTCCACAATGAGCAGTTCTTC. Its translation: CASSQDSINFHNEQFF.

The rearrangement uses TRBV10-3 and TRBJ1-6; 8 bases are shared with TRBD1. The CDR3 loop spans 14 amino acids. Per germline, CDR1 ENHRY and CDR2 SYGVKD. The V and J ends lost 9 bases and 7 bases, in that order; junction bases with no gene match: 8. This CDR3 reads CAIAGGRRNSPLHF. The CDR3 DNA reads as TGTGCCATTGCAGGGGGCAGGAGGAATTCACCCCTCCACTTT.

The sample holds many counts of this clone. The chain carries TRBV11-1 and TRBJ2-7, with D perhaps matching TRBD1 (6 bases). With 3 bases removed from V and 10 bases from J, the gap between germline ends came to 16 bases. This CDR3 has 13 amino acids. Germline V gene data show CDR1 as SGHAT and CDR2 as FQDESV (reference sequence). CDR3 residues: CASSFSGTPRQYF. The CDR3 region has the DNA TGTGCCAGCAGCTTCTCCGGGACACCCCGCCAGTACTTC.

This clone was recorded once. The chain has TRBV5-1 and TRBJ1-4; a weak D match, TRBD1 (5 bases). The V end was cut by 2 bases, the J end by 0 bases, with 11 bases between. The CDR3 is 16 amino acids. Per germline, CDR1 SGHRS and CDR2 YFSETQ. CDR3 sequence reads: CASSLFTRATNEKLFF. Written as DNA, the CDR3 is TGCGCCAGCAGCTTATTTACCAGGGCAACTAATGAAAAACTGTTTTTT.

The V call is TRBV5-6, the J call TRBJ1-1, with 10 bases lining up with TRBD1. This CDR3 has 17 residues. Germline-derived CDR1 and CDR2 are SGHDT and YYEEEE. The trim removed 4 bases at V and 1 base at J, leaving 10 bases unmatched. The CDR3 region is CASSRPGTGDANTEAFF. CDR3 coding DNA: TGTGCCAGCAGCCGACCAGGGACAGGGGACGCGAACACTGAAGCTTTCTTT.

The chain has TRBV10-3 and TRBJ1-2, with D possibly matching TRBD1 (5 bases). This CDR3 is built from 13 residues. Germline V gene data show CDR1 as ENHRY and CDR2 as SYGVKD. The V and J ends lost 8 bases and 2 bases respectively, with 12 bases between them. The CDR3 bases are TGTGCCATCTCAGGGAATGAGAACTATGGCTACACCTTC. It specifies CAISGNENYGYTF.

The chain joins TRBV11-2 to TRBJ2-5, with 7 bases identical to TRBD1. Trimming took 5 bases from V and 2 from J; bases not matched to a gene: 5. The CDR3 totals 14 residues. Germline V gives CDR1 SGHAT, CDR2 FQNNGV. CDR3 in DNA: TGTGCCAGCAGCCCATGGACAGGACAAGAGACCCAGTACTTC. Its protein product is CASSPWTGQETQYF.

This chain joins TRBV7-9 and TRBJ1-1; the match to TRBD1 covers 7 bases. Germline CDR1 is SEHNR and CDR2 is FQNEAQ (reference sequence). Germline trimming cut 5 bases from V and 6 bases from J; bases unmatched to any gene: 3. This CDR3 is 12 amino acids long. CDR3 nucleotides: TGTGCCAGCAGCGAGACAGGGTCTGAAGCTTTCTTT. It is translated as CASSETGSEAFF.